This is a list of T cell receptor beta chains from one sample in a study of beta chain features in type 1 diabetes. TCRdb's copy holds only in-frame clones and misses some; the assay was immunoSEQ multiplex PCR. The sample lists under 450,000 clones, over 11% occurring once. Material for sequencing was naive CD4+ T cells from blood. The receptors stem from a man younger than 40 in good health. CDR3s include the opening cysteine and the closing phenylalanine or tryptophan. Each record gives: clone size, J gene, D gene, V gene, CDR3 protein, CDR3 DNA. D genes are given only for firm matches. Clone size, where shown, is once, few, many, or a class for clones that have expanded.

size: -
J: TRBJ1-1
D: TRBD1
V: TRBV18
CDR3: CASSPLQGKNQNTEAFF
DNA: TGTGCCAGCTCACCGCTACAGGGGAAAAACCAAAACACTGAAGCTTTCTTT

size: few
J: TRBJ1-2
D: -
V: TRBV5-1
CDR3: CASSLRTDYGYTF
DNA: TGCGCCAGCAGCTTACGGACGGATTATGGCTACACCTTC

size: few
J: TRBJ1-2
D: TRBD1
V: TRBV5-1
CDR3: CASSKGQGEKNGYTF
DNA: TGCGCCAGCAGCAAGGGACAGGGAGAGAAGAATGGCTACACCTTC

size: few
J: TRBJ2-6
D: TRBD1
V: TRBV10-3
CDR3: CAISEGQGPYVLTF
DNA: TGTGCCATCAGTGAAGGACAGGGGCCTTACGTCCTGACTTTC

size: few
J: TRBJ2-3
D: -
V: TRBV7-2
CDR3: CASSFMGTDTQYF
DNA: TGTGCCAGCAGCTTTATGGGCACAGATACGCAGTATTTT

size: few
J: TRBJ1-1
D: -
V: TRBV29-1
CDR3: CSVSVKVGAATEAFF
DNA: TGCAGCGTGTCAGTGAAGGTAGGGGCTGCCACTGAAGCTTTCTTT

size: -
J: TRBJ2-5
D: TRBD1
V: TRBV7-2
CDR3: CASSSATGALYF
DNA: TGTGCCAGCAGCTCAGCCACAGGGGCCCTTTACTTC

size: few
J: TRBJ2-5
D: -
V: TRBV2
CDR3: CASGRAVQETQYF
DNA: TGTGCCAGCGGACGGGCAGTACAAGAGACCCAGTACTTC

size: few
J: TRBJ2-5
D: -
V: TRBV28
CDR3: CASSTFAVTRKTQYF
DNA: TGTGCCAGCAGTACGTTCGCGGTAACTAGAAAGACCCAGTACTTC

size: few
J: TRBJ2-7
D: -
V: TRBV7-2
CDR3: CASNSGLINEQYF
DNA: TGTGCCAGCAACTCGGGGTTAATCAACGAGCAGTACTTC

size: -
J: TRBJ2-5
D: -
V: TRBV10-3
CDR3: CAISESGHPSVKTQYF
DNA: TGTGCCATCAGTGAGTCGGGGCATCCTTCGGTAAAGACCCAGTACTTC

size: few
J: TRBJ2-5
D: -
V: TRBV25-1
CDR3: CASSVNQGYGETQYF
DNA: TGTGCCAGCAGTGTTAACCAGGGGTACGGGGAGACCCAGTACTTC

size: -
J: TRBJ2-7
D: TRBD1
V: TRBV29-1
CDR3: CSIQTGKDLDEQYF
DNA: TGCAGCATTCAGACAGGGAAGGATCTTGACGAGCAGTACTTC

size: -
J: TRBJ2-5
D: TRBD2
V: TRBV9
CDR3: CASSGGGLAGYQETQYF
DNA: TGTGCCAGCAGCGGGGGTGGACTAGCGGGATACCAAGAGACCCAGTACTTC

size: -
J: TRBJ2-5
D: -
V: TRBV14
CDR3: CASSHRLHQETQYF
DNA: TGTGCCAGCAGCCACAGGCTACACCAAGAGACCCAGTACTTC

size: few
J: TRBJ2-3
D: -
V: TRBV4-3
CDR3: CASSQDETVTQYF
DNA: TGCGCCAGCAGCCAAGATGAGACAGTCACGCAGTATTTT

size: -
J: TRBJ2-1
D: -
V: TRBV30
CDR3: CAWRQGPYNEQFF
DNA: TGTGCCTGGCGGCAAGGGCCCTACAATGAGCAGTTCTTC

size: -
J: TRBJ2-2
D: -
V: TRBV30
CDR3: CAWSVRYRLATIPRELFF
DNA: TGTGCCTGGAGTGTACGGTACAGGCTGGCTACAATACCGCGGGAGCTGTTTTTT

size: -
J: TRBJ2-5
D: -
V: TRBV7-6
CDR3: CASRRRTSKAQETQYF
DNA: TGTGCCAGCAGACGCCGGACTTCGAAGGCCCAAGAGACCCAGTACTTC

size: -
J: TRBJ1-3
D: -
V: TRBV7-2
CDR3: CASSQGRNSGNTIYF
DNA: TGTGCCAGCAGCCAGGGACGGAACTCTGGAAACACCATATATTTT

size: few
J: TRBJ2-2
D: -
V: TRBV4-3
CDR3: CASSQGSRIPGELFF
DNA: TGCGCCAGCAGCCAAGGTTCAAGAATTCCCGGGGAGCTGTTTTTT

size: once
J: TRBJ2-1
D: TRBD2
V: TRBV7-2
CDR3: CASSLGSLAGGDNEQFF
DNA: TGTGCCAGCAGCTTAGGATCCCTGGCGGGGGGTGACAATGAGCAGTTCTTC

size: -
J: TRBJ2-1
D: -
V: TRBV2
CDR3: CASSEFRGNEQFF
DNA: TGTGCCAGCAGTGAGTTTCGGGGGAATGAGCAGTTCTTC

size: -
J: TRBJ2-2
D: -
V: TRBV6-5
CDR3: CASSYQKGYGELFF
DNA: TGTGCCAGCAGTTACCAGAAGGGCTACGGGGAGCTGTTTTTT

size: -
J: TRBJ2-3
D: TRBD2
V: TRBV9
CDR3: CASSVGAGGTDTQYF
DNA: TGTGCCAGCAGCGTAGGGGCGGGGGGCACAGATACGCAGTATTTT

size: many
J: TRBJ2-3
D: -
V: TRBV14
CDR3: CASSHGDTQYF
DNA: TGTGCCAGCAGCCATGGGGATACGCAGTATTTT

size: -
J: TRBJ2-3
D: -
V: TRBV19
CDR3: CASSIRQLSTDTQYF
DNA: TGTGCCAGTAGTATACGACAGCTTAGCACAGATACGCAGTATTTT

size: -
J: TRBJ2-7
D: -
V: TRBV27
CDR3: CASSRADARFYEQYF
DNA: TGTGCCAGCAGCCGCGCGGACGCAAGGTTCTACGAGCAGTACTTC